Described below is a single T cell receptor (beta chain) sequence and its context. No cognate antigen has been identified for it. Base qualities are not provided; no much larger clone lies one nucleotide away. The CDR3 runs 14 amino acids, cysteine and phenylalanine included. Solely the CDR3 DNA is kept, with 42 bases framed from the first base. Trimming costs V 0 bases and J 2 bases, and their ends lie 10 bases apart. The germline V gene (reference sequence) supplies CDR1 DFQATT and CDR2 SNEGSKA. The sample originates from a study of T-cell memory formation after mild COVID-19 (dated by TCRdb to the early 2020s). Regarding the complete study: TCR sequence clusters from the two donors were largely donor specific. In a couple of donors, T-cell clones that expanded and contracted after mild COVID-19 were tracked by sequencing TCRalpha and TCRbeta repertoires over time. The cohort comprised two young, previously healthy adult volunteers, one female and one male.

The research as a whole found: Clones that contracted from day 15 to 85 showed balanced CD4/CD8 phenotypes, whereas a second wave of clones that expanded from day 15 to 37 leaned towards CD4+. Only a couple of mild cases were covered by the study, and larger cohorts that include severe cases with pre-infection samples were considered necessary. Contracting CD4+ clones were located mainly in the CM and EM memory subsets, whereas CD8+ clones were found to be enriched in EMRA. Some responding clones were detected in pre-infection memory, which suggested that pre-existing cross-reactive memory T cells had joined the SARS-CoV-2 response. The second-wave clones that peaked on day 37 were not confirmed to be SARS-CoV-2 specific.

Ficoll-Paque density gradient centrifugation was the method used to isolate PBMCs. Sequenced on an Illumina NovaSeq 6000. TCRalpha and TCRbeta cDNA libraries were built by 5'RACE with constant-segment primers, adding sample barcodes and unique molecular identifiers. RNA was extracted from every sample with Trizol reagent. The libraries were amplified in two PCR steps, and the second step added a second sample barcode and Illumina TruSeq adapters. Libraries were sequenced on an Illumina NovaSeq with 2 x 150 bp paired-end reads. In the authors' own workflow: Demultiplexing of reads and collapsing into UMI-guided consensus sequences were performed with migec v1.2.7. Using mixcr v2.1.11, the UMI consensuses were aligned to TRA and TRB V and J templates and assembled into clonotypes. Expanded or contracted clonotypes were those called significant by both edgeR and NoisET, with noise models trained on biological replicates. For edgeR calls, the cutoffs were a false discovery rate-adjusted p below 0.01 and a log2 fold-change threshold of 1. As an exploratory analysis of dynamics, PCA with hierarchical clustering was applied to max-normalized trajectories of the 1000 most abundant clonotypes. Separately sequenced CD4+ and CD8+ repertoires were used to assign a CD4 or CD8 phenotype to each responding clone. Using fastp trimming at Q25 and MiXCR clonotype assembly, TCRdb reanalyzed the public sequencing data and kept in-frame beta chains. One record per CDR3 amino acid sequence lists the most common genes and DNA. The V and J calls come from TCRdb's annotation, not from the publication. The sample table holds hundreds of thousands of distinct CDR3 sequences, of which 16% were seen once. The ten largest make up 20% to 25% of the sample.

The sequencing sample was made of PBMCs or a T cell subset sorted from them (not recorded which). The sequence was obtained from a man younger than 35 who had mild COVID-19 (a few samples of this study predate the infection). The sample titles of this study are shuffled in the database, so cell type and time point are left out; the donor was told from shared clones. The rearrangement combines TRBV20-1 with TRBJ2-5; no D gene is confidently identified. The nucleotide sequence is TGCAGTGCTAGAGATTGGGCTAGGCAAGAGACCCAGTACTTC. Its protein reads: CSARDWARQETQYF.